A selection of T cell receptor beta chains follows, all from one sample in a study of post-analysis software for immune sequencing data. One entry per CDR3 protein results from TCRdb running MiXCR on the PCR reads. The repertoire holds 650,000 to 850,000 distinct CDR3 sequences, with approximately 57% as singletons. The material sequenced was blood. These receptor sequences come from a girl aged 10-17 years with multiple sclerosis. The CDR3 runs from the conserved cysteine through the conserved F or W. Each record gives: V gene, clone size, D gene, CDR3 length, J gene, CDR3 protein, CDR3 DNA. A D gene is named only where the DNA matches it firmly. Size is stated for part of the rows, as once, few or many counts, or as a class when the clone is expanded.

v_gene: TRBV20-1
abundance: few
d_gene: .
len: 15
j_gene: TRBJ2-7
CDR3aa: CSARDGTLGGNEQYF
CDR3nt: TGCAGTGCTAGAGACGGGACACTGGGTGGCAACGAGCAGTACTTC

v_gene: TRBV7-9
abundance: .
d_gene: .
len: 12
j_gene: TRBJ2-1
CDR3aa: CASSFLPDEQFF
CDR3nt: TGTGCCAGCAGCTTTCTGCCCGATGAGCAGTTCTTC

v_gene: TRBV20-1
abundance: .
d_gene: TRBD2
len: 14
j_gene: TRBJ2-1
CDR3aa: CSAADSGGAVEQFF
CDR3nt: TGCAGTGCTGCTGATAGCGGGGGGGCCGTTGAGCAGTTCTTC

v_gene: TRBV5-6
abundance: .
d_gene: .
len: 14
j_gene: TRBJ2-5
CDR3aa: CASSPGTGKETQYF
CDR3nt: TGTGCCAGCAGCCCCGGGACGGGGAAGGAGACCCAGTACTTC

v_gene: TRBV25-1
abundance: .
d_gene: .
len: 12
j_gene: TRBJ1-1
CDR3aa: CASNWGEAEAFF
CDR3nt: TGTGCCAGCAATTGGGGAGAGGCTGAAGCTTTCTTT

v_gene: TRBV20-1
abundance: .
d_gene: TRBD2
len: 15
j_gene: TRBJ2-3
CDR3aa: CSADSGTSAEDTQYF
CDR3nt: TGCAGTGCTGATTCCGGGACTAGCGCGGAAGATACGCAGTATTTT

v_gene: TRBV2
abundance: once
d_gene: .
len: 11
j_gene: TRBJ2-1
CDR3aa: CASSVWYEQFF
CDR3nt: TGTGCCAGCAGTGTCTGGTATGAGCAGTTCTTC

v_gene: TRBV7-9
abundance: .
d_gene: .
len: 16
j_gene: TRBJ2-7
CDR3aa: CASSSGAEDRFYEQYF
CDR3nt: TGTGCCAGCAGCTCAGGAGCGGAGGACCGGTTTTACGAGCAGTACTTC

v_gene: TRBV5-1
abundance: .
d_gene: .
len: 15
j_gene: TRBJ1-4
CDR3aa: CASSLAKSTNEKLFF
CDR3nt: TGCGCCAGCAGCTTGGCCAAATCTACTAATGAAAAACTGTTTTTT

v_gene: TRBV20-1
abundance: .
d_gene: .
len: 14
j_gene: TRBJ1-2
CDR3aa: CSASEAAGSSGYTF
CDR3nt: TGCAGTGCTAGCGAGGCGGCAGGTTCGTCTGGCTACACCTTC

v_gene: TRBV20-1
abundance: few
d_gene: TRBD1
len: 13
j_gene: TRBJ2-7
CDR3aa: CSATGTGYHEQYF
CDR3nt: TGCAGTGCTACCGGGACAGGGTACCACGAGCAGTACTTC

v_gene: TRBV9
abundance: .
d_gene: .
len: 14
j_gene: TRBJ2-3
CDR3aa: CASSGEGGTDTQYF
CDR3nt: TGTGCCAGCAGCGGAGAGGGTGGTACAGATACGCAGTATTTT

v_gene: TRBV3-1
abundance: .
d_gene: .
len: 15
j_gene: TRBJ2-3
CDR3aa: CASSQVAGYTDTQYF
CDR3nt: TGTGCCAGCAGCCAAGTCGCAGGGTACACAGATACGCAGTATTTT

v_gene: TRBV20-1
abundance: once
d_gene: .
len: 11
j_gene: TRBJ2-1
CDR3aa: CSASSDREQFF
CDR3nt: TGCAGTGCTAGTTCTGATCGGGAGCAGTTCTTC

v_gene: TRBV4-1
abundance: once
d_gene: .
len: 17
j_gene: TRBJ2-1
CDR3aa: CASSQDLEAFSYNEQFF
CDR3nt: TGCGCCAGCAGCCAAGATTTGGAGGCTTTCTCCTACAATGAGCAGTTCTTC

v_gene: TRBV25-1
abundance: .
d_gene: .
len: 13
j_gene: TRBJ1-2
CDR3aa: CASSEDEGYGYTF
CDR3nt: TGTGCCAGCAGTGAAGATGAAGGCTATGGCTACACCTTC

v_gene: TRBV2
abundance: .
d_gene: .
len: 14
j_gene: TRBJ1-1
CDR3aa: CASSEEGRNTEAFF
CDR3nt: TGTGCCAGCAGTGAGGAAGGGAGGAACACTGAAGCTTTCTTT

v_gene: TRBV15
abundance: .
d_gene: .
len: 14
j_gene: TRBJ1-2
CDR3aa: CATSRVGDNYGYTF
CDR3nt: TGTGCCACCAGCAGAGTTGGAGATAACTATGGCTACACCTTC

v_gene: TRBV12-3/TRBV12-4
abundance: .
d_gene: .
len: 15
j_gene: TRBJ2-1
CDR3aa: CASSYSWTLGDEQFF
CDR3nt: TGTGCCAGCAGTTACTCTTGGACCCTCGGTGATGAGCAGTTCTTC

v_gene: TRBV15
abundance: .
d_gene: TRBD1
len: 15
j_gene: TRBJ2-4
CDR3aa: CATSRDLTGSHIQYF
CDR3nt: TGTGCCACCAGCAGAGATTTGACAGGGTCGCACATTCAGTACTTC

v_gene: TRBV27
abundance: .
d_gene: .
len: 13
j_gene: TRBJ2-1
CDR3aa: CARLKGVYNEQFF
CDR3nt: TGTGCTAGGCTGAAGGGTGTTTACAATGAGCAGTTCTTC

v_gene: TRBV2
abundance: few
d_gene: .
len: 14
j_gene: TRBJ1-2
CDR3aa: CASSETRTNYGYTF
CDR3nt: TGTGCCAGCAGTGAAACGCGGACAAACTATGGCTACACCTTC

v_gene: TRBV7-8
abundance: .
d_gene: .
len: 14
j_gene: TRBJ2-7
CDR3aa: CASSRRDFGYEQYF
CDR3nt: TGTGCCAGCAGCCGTCGGGACTTTGGGTATGAGCAGTACTTC

v_gene: TRBV21-1
abundance: .
d_gene: .
len: 12
j_gene: TRBJ2-7
CDR3aa: CASSKREGEQYF
CDR3nt: TGTGCCAGCAGCAAAAGGGAGGGCGAGCAGTACTTC

v_gene: TRBV6-5
abundance: .
d_gene: TRBD2
len: 14
j_gene: TRBJ2-1
CDR3aa: CASRPGTSGHEQFF
CDR3nt: TGTGCCAGCAGGCCCGGGACTAGTGGGCATGAGCAGTTCTTC

v_gene: TRBV12-3/TRBV12-4
abundance: few
d_gene: TRBD2
len: 15
j_gene: TRBJ2-5
CDR3aa: CASSVIAGGRQTQYF
CDR3nt: TGTGCCAGCAGTGTGATAGCGGGGGGCCGTCAGACCCAGTACTTC

v_gene: TRBV10-3
abundance: .
d_gene: TRBD1
len: 16
j_gene: TRBJ1-2
CDR3aa: CAITRTRGDRNYGYTF
CDR3nt: TGTGCCATCACGCGTACCAGGGGGGACAGAAACTATGGCTACACCTTC

v_gene: TRBV5-1
abundance: .
d_gene: TRBD2
len: 16
j_gene: TRBJ2-5
CDR3aa: CASSFSSGGVQETQYF
CDR3nt: TGCGCCAGCAGCTTTTCAAGCGGGGGTGTACAAGAGACCCAGTACTTC

v_gene: TRBV10-3
abundance: .
d_gene: .
len: 13
j_gene: TRBJ2-7
CDR3aa: CAIRDDTGLEQYF
CDR3nt: TGTGCCATCAGAGATGATACGGGGCTCGAGCAGTACTTC

v_gene: TRBV5-6
abundance: .
d_gene: .
len: 14
j_gene: TRBJ2-5
CDR3aa: CASSSLRGQETQYF
CDR3nt: TGTGCCAGCAGCTCCCTCAGGGGTCAGGAGACCCAGTACTTC

v_gene: TRBV27
abundance: few
d_gene: .
len: 18
j_gene: TRBJ2-7
CDR3aa: CASSSKESGGVSSYEQYF
CDR3nt: TGTGCCAGCAGTTCTAAGGAGTCCGGAGGTGTTAGCTCCTACGAGCAGTACTTC

v_gene: TRBV11-1
abundance: few
d_gene: .
len: 14
j_gene: TRBJ2-5
CDR3aa: CASSLALQEETQYF
CDR3nt: TGTGCCAGCAGCTTAGCTCTCCAGGAAGAGACCCAGTACTTC

v_gene: TRBV6-1
abundance: .
d_gene: .
len: 15
j_gene: TRBJ1-2
CDR3aa: CASSEALQGPYGYTF
CDR3nt: TGTGCCAGCAGTGAAGCGCTTCAGGGACCCTATGGCTACACCTTC

v_gene: TRBV11-2
abundance: .
d_gene: .
len: 16
j_gene: TRBJ2-3
CDR3aa: CASSSLYQGRTDTQYF
CDR3nt: TGTGCCAGCAGCTCCCTCTACCAGGGAAGGACAGATACGCAGTATTTT

v_gene: TRBV7-7
abundance: .
d_gene: TRBD2
len: 15
j_gene: TRBJ2-3
CDR3aa: CASSSGLGFTDTQYF
CDR3nt: TGTGCTAGCAGCTCGGGACTAGGTTTTACAGATACGCAGTATTTT

v_gene: TRBV10-3
abundance: .
d_gene: TRBD1
len: 15
j_gene: TRBJ2-5
CDR3aa: CAISGGQGAEETQYF
CDR3nt: TGTGCCATCAGTGGGGGACAGGGGGCGGAAGAGACCCAGTACTTC

v_gene: TRBV6-5
abundance: .
d_gene: TRBD1
len: 16
j_gene: TRBJ1-2
CDR3aa: CASSSSGQGRTYGYTF
CDR3nt: TGTGCCAGCAGTTCATCTGGACAGGGGAGGACCTATGGCTACACCTTC

v_gene: TRBV3-1
abundance: .
d_gene: .
len: 14
j_gene: TRBJ2-5
CDR3aa: CASTSRDGGETQYF
CDR3nt: TGTGCCAGCACCTCCCGGGACGGTGGAGAGACCCAGTACTTC

v_gene: TRBV2
abundance: few
d_gene: .
len: 14
j_gene: TRBJ1-1
CDR3aa: CASSAAWKNTEAFF
CDR3nt: TGTGCCAGCAGCGCGGCGTGGAAGAACACTGAAGCTTTCTTT

v_gene: TRBV7-9
abundance: .
d_gene: TRBD2
len: 17
j_gene: TRBJ2-7
CDR3aa: CASSLTMEAGGPVEQYF
CDR3nt: TGTGCCAGCAGCTTAACGATGGAAGCGGGAGGGCCTGTCGAGCAGTACTTC

v_gene: TRBV20-1
abundance: .
d_gene: .
len: 13
j_gene: TRBJ2-7
CDR3aa: CSASFGVEGEQYF
CDR3nt: TGCAGTGCTAGTTTCGGTGTAGAAGGCGAGCAGTACTTC

v_gene: TRBV18
abundance: .
d_gene: .
len: 15
j_gene: TRBJ2-1
CDR3aa: CASSPQIGSMDEQFF
CDR3nt: TGTGCCAGCTCACCACAGATAGGGAGTATGGATGAGCAGTTCTTC

v_gene: TRBV20-1
abundance: few
d_gene: TRBD1
len: 14
j_gene: TRBJ2-7
CDR3aa: CSARGDRGTYEQYF
CDR3nt: TGCAGTGCTAGAGGGGACAGGGGGACCTACGAGCAGTACTTC

v_gene: TRBV12-3/TRBV12-4
abundance: .
d_gene: .
len: 16
j_gene: TRBJ2-2
CDR3aa: CASSPRRRENTGELFF
CDR3nt: TGTGCCAGCAGCCCCCGAAGGCGGGAGAACACCGGGGAGCTGTTTTTT

v_gene: TRBV7-2
abundance: .
d_gene: .
len: 14
j_gene: TRBJ2-5
CDR3aa: CASSRREGVGTQYF
CDR3nt: TGTGCCAGCAGCCGTCGAGAGGGAGTGGGGACCCAGTACTTC

v_gene: TRBV18
abundance: .
d_gene: TRBD2
len: 16
j_gene: TRBJ2-1
CDR3aa: CTSSPPAGGHYNEQFF
CDR3nt: TGTACCAGCTCACCTCCAGCGGGGGGGCACTACAATGAGCAGTTCTTC

v_gene: TRBV4-2
abundance: .
d_gene: TRBD1
len: 15
j_gene: TRBJ1-2
CDR3aa: CASSLTRQGVGGYTF
CDR3nt: TGTGCCAGCAGCCTCACACGTCAGGGGGTGGGTGGCTACACCTTC

v_gene: TRBV20-1
abundance: .
d_gene: .
len: 15
j_gene: TRBJ2-3
CDR3aa: CSARDVPSVTDTQYF
CDR3nt: TGCAGTGCTAGAGATGTCCCCTCAGTCACAGATACGCAGTATTTT

v_gene: TRBV20-1
abundance: .
d_gene: TRBD2
len: 15
j_gene: TRBJ2-5
CDR3aa: CSAWGLAEAQETQYF
CDR3nt: TGCAGTGCTTGGGGACTAGCGGAAGCCCAAGAGACCCAGTACTTC

v_gene: TRBV9
abundance: .
d_gene: .
len: 15
j_gene: TRBJ1-1
CDR3aa: CASSLAGTMNTEAFF
CDR3nt: TGTGCCAGCAGCCTCGCCGGAACCATGAACACTGAAGCTTTCTTT

v_gene: TRBV2
abundance: .
d_gene: .
len: 13
j_gene: TRBJ1-5
CDR3aa: CASQWGGDQPQHF
CDR3nt: TGTGCCAGCCAATGGGGGGGCGATCAGCCCCAGCATTTT

v_gene: TRBV29-1
abundance: few
d_gene: TRBD2
len: 17
j_gene: TRBJ2-4
CDR3aa: CSVAVSSGGASQNIQYF
CDR3nt: TGCAGCGTTGCTGTGTCTAGCGGGGGGGCCTCTCAAAACATTCAGTACTTC

v_gene: TRBV30
abundance: few
d_gene: .
len: 13
j_gene: TRBJ1-1
CDR3aa: CAWREAGSTEAFF
CDR3nt: TGTGCCTGGAGAGAGGCCGGGAGCACTGAAGCTTTCTTT

v_gene: TRBV15
abundance: few
d_gene: .
len: 16
j_gene: TRBJ2-4
CDR3aa: CATSTPGGLAKNIQYF
CDR3nt: TGTGCCACCAGCACTCCTGGGGGACTAGCCAAAAACATTCAGTACTTC

v_gene: TRBV12-3/TRBV12-4
abundance: .
d_gene: .
len: 14
j_gene: TRBJ2-2
CDR3aa: CASSLALRTGELFF
CDR3nt: TGTGCCAGCAGTTTAGCGCTTCGCACCGGGGAGCTGTTTTTT

v_gene: TRBV11-2
abundance: .
d_gene: TRBD2
len: 16
j_gene: TRBJ2-1
CDR3aa: CASSLRSSGGHNEQFF
CDR3nt: TGTGCCAGCAGCTTACGGTCTAGCGGGGGCCACAATGAGCAGTTCTTC

v_gene: TRBV9
abundance: .
d_gene: TRBD2
len: 19
j_gene: TRBJ2-1
CDR3aa: CASSVGFGTSTTLNHEQFF
CDR3nt: TGTGCCAGCAGCGTAGGGTTCGGGACTAGCACCACACTCAACCATGAGCAGTTCTTC

v_gene: TRBV10-3
abundance: .
d_gene: TRBD2
len: 19
j_gene: TRBJ2-1
CDR3aa: CAISEPWRLAGATYNEQFF
CDR3nt: TGTGCCATCAGTGAGCCCTGGCGGCTAGCGGGAGCTACCTACAATGAGCAGTTCTTC

v_gene: TRBV7-9
abundance: .
d_gene: TRBD1
len: 15
j_gene: TRBJ1-6
CDR3aa: CASSSGDREYSPLHF
CDR3nt: TGTGCCAGCAGCTCAGGGGACAGGGAGTATTCACCCCTCCACTTT

v_gene: TRBV29-1
abundance: .
d_gene: TRBD2
len: 19
j_gene: TRBJ2-1
CDR3aa: CSVDPPVSGSTSSYNEQFF
CDR3nt: TGCAGCGTTGACCCTCCCGTTAGCGGGAGTACGAGCTCCTACAATGAGCAGTTCTTC